These T cell receptor beta chains were read from a single sample in a study of CD8 T cells in ankylosing spondylitis. One entry per CDR3 protein results from TCRdb running MiXCR on the 5' RACE reads. Of around 770,000 distinct CDR3 sequences in the sample, 19% are singletons; the top ten hold around 19%. Sequencing was performed on blood, either unsorted or a sorted T cell fraction (not recorded which). The receptors shown here come from a male donor with ankylosing spondylitis. Both conserved end residues are part of each CDR3. D genes are given only for firm matches. Not all rows give a size; the values are once, few, many and, for expanded clones, a class.

TRBJ1-2,TRBV29-1,.,.,CSVRKGGPAYGYTF,TGCAGCGTTCGAAAGGGAGGACCTGCCTATGGCTACACCTTC
TRBJ1-1,TRBV5-1,TRBD1,few,CASSFYQGGDTEAFF,TGCGCCAGCAGCTTTTATCAGGGGGGGGACACTGAAGCTTTCTTT
TRBJ2-3,TRBV11-2,TRBD1,.,CASSHLLGQAYTDTQYF,TGTGCCAGCAGCCACCTGTTAGGACAGGCATACACAGATACGCAGTATTTT
TRBJ1-2,TRBV12-3/TRBV12-4,.,.,CASSLTLGYGYTF,TGTGCCAGCAGTTTAACCCTTGGCTATGGCTACACCTTC
TRBJ2-1,TRBV11-2,TRBD2,.,CASSLTSDNEQFF,TGTGCCAGCAGCTTGACTAGCGACAATGAGCAGTTCTTC
TRBJ2-5,TRBV5-1,TRBD2,.,CASSFESGRETQYF,TGCGCCAGCAGCTTCGAGTCCGGGAGGGAGACCCAGTACTTC
TRBJ2-5,TRBV4-3,TRBD1,.,CASSQDETGRGETQYF,TGCGCCAGCAGCCAAGATGAGACAGGGAGAGGGGAGACCCAGTACTTC
TRBJ2-2,TRBV29-1,.,.,CSVESPAGELFF,TGCAGCGTTGAAAGTCCGGCGGGGGAGCTGTTTTTT
TRBJ2-7,TRBV20-1,.,few,CSAQLGSYEQYF,TGCAGTGCTCAACTAGGGTCCTACGAGCAGTACTTC
TRBJ2-6,TRBV4-2,.,.,CASSQDLTGASNVLTF,TGTGCCAGCAGCCAAGATCTAACCGGGGCGTCCAACGTCCTGACTTTC
TRBJ1-1,TRBV6-5,.,.,CASSYEGKDTEAFF,TGTGCCAGCAGTTACGAGGGGAAGGACACTGAAGCTTTCTTT
TRBJ1-2,TRBV20-1,.,.,CSATDDKNYGYTF,TGCAGTGCTACCGACGACAAGAACTATGGCTACACCTTC
TRBJ2-3,TRBV5-1,TRBD1,few,CASRASGGSTLTDTQYF,TGCGCCAGCAGAGCGTCAGGGGGATCTACACTGACAGATACGCAGTATTTT
TRBJ2-2,TRBV6-4,TRBD2,many,CASSPLAGVTGELFF,TGTGCCAGCAGTCCCCTAGCGGGGGTCACCGGGGAGCTGTTTTTT
TRBJ2-2,TRBV12-3/TRBV12-4,.,few,CASSLKSGSNTGELFF,TGTGCCAGCAGTTTAAAATCGGGTTCGAACACCGGGGAGCTGTTTTTT
TRBJ2-6,TRBV9,.,.,CASSVGSPGAGANVLTF,TGTGCCAGCAGCGTAGGATCCCCGGGGGCTGGGGCCAACGTCCTGACTTTC
TRBJ2-1,TRBV7-3,TRBD2,few,CASSLMAGGPIFEQFF,TGTGCCAGCAGCTTAATGGCGGGAGGGCCCATTTTTGAGCAGTTCTTC